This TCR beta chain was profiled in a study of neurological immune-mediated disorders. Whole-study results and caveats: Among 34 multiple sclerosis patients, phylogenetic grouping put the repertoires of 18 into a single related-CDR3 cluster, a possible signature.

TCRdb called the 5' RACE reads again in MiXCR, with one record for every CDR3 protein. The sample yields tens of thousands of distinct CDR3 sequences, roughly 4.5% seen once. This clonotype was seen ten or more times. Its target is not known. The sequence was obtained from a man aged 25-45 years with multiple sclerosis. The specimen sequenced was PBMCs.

Here the CDR3 DNA reads TGTGCCAGCAGTGAACCGTTTCGGGTCGAGCAGTACTTC. Protein sequence: CASSEPFRVEQYF. V gene TRBV2 combines with J gene TRBJ2-7; D unclear. V shed 2 bases and J shed 6 bases, with 11 bases lying between them. Germline V CDR1 and CDR2: SNHLY, FYNNEI. The CDR3 totals 13 residues.